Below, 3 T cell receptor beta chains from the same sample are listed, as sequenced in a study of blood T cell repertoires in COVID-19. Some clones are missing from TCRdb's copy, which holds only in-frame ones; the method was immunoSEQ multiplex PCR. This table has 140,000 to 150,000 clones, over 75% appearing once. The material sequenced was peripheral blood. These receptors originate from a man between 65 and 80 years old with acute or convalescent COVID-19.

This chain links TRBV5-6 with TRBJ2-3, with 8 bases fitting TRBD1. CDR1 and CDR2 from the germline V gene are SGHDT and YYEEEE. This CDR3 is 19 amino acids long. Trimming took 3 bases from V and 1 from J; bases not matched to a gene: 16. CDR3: CASSSDRGPLLRGTDTQYF. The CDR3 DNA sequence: TGTGCCAGCAGCTCTGACAGGGGCCCCCTACTGAGGGGCACAGATACGCAGTATTTT.

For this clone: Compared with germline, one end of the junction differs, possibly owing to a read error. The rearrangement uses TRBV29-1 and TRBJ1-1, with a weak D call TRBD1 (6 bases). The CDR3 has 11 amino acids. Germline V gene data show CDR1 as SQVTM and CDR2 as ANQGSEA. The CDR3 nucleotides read TGCAGCGCGGGTGAAACAGGGATAACCCTGTTT. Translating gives CSAGETGITLF.

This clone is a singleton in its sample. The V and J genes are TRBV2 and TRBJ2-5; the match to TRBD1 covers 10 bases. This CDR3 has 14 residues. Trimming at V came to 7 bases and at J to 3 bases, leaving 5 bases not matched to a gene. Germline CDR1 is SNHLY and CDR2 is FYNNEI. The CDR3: CASKKTGGEETQYF. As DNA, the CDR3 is TGTGCCAGCAAGAAGACAGGGGGCGAAGAGACCCAGTACTTC. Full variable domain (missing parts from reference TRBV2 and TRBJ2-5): EPEVTQTPSHQVTQMGQEVILRCVPISNHLYFYWYRQILGQKVEFLVSFYNNEISEKSEIFDDQFSVERPDGSNFTLKIRSTKLEDSAMYFCASKKTGGEETQYFGPGTRLLVL.